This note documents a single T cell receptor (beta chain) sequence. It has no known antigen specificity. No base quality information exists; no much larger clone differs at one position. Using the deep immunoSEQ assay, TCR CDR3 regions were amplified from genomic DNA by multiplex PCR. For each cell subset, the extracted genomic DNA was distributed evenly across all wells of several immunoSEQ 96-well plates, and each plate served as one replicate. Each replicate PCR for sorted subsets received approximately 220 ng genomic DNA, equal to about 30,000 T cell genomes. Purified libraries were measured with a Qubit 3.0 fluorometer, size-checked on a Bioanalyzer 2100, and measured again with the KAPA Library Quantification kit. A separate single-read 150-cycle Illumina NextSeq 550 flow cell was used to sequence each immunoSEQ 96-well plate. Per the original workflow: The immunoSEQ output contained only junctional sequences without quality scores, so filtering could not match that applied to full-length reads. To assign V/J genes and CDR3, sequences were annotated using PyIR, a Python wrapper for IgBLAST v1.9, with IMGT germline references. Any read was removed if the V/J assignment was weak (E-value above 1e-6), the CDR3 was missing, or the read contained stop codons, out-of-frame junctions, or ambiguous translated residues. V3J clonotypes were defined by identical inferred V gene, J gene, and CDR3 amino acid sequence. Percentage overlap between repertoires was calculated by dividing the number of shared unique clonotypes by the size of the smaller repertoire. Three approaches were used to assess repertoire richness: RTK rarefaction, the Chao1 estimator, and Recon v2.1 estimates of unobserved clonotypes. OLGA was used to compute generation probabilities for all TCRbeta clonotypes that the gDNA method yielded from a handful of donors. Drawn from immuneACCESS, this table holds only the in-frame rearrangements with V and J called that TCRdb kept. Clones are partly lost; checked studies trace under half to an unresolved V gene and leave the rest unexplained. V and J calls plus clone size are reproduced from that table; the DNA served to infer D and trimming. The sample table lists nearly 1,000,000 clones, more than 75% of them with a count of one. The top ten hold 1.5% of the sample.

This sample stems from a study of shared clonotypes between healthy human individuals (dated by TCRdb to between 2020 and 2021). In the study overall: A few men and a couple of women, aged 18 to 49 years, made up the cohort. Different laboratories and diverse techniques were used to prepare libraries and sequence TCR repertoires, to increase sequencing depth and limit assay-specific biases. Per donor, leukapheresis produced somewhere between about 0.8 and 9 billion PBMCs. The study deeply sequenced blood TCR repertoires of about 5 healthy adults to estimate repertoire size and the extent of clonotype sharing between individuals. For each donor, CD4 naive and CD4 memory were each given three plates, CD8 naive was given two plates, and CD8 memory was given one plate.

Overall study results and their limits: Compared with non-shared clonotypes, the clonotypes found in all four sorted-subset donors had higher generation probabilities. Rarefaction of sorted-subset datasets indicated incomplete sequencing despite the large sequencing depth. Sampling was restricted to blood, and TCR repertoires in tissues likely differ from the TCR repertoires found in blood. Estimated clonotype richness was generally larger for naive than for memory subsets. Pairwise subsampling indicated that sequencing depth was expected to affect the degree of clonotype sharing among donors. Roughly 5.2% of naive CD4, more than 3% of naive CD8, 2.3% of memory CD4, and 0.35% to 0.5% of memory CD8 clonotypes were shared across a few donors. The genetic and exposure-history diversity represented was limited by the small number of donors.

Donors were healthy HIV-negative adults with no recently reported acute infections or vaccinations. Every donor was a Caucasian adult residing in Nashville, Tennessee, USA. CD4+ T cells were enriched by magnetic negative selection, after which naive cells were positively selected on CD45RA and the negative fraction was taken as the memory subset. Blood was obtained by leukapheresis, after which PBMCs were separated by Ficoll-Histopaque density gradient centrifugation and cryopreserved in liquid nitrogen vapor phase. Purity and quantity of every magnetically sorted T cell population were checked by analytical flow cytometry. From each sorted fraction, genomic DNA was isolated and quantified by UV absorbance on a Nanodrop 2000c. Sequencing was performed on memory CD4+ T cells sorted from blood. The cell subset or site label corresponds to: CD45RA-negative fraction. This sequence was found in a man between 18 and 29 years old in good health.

The DNA is as follows: TGTGCCAGCTCACTCTCCGGGTTGGGCGAGCAGTACTTC. This gives the protein CASSLSGLGEQYF. The sequence joins TRBV18 to TRBJ2-7; the D gene assignment is ambiguous. The CDR3 spans 13 residues, from the cysteine through the phenylalanine. The CDR3 DNA has 39 bases and is translated from base 1. Trimming at the junction amounts to 4 bases on V and 6 bases on J, and the germline ends lie 13 bases apart. The germline V gene yields KGHSH for CDR1 and LQKENI for CDR2. With the portions outside the CDR3 filled from the reference TRBV18 and TRBJ2-7 genes, the complete variable region becomes NAGVMQNPRHLVRRRGQEARLRCSPMKGHSHVYWYRQLPEEGLKFMVYLQKENIIDESGMPKERFSAEFPKEGPSILRIQQVVRGDSAAYFCASSLSGLGEQYFGPGTRLTVT.